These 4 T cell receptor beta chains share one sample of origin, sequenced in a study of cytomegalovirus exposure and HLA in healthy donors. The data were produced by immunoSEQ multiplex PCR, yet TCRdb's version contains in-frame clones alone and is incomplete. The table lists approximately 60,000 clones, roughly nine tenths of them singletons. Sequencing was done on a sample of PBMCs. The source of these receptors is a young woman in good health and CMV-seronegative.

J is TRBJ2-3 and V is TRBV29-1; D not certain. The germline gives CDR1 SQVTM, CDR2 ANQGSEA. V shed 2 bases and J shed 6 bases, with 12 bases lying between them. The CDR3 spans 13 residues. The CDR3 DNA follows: TGCAGCGTTGAACGGGTGGCCGGGGATACGCAGTATTTT. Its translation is CSVERVAGDTQYF.

The CDR3 region is CASIGTGGFNQPQHF. CDR3 nucleotides: TGTGCCAGCATCGGGACGGGGGGTTTTAATCAGCCCCAGCATTTT. The chain uses TRBV6-6 and TRBJ1-5; maybe TRBD1 (5 bases). Germline V gives CDR1 MNHNY, CDR2 SVGAGI (reference sequence). The CDR3 is made up of 15 amino acids. V gave up 7 bases and J gave up 4 bases, with 17 bases separating them.

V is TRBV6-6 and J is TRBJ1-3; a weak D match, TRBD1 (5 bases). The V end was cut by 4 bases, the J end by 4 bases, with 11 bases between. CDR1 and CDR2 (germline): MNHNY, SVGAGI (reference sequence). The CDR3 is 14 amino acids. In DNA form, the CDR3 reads TGTGCCAGCAGTTTGGGGGGGACCGGAAACACCATATATTTT. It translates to CASSLGGTGNTIYF.

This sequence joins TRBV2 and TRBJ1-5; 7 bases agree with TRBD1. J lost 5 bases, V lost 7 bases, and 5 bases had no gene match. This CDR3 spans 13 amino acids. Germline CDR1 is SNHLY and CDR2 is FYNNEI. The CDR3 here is CASTRDSHQPQHF. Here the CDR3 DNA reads TGTGCCAGCACAAGGGACAGCCATCAGCCCCAGCATTTT.